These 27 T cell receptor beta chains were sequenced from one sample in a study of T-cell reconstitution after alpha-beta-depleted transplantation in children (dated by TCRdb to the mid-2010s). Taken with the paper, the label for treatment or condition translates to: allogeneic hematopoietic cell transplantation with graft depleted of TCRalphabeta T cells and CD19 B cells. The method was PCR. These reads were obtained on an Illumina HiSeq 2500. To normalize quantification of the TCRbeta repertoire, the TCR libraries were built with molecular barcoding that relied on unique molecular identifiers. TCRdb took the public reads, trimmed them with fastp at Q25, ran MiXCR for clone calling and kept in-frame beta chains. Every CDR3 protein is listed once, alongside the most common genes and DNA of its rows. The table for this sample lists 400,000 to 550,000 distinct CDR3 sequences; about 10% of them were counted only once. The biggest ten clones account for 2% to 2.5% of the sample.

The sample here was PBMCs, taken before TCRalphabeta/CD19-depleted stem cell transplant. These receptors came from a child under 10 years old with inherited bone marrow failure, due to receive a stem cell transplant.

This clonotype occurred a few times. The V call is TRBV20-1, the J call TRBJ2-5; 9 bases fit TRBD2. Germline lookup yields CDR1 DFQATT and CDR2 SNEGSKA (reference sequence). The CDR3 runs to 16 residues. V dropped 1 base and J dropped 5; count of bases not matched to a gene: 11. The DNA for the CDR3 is TGCAGTGCTAGAGGTCCACGGCGGGAGGGTTGGGAGACCCAGTACTTC. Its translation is CSARGPRREGWETQYF.

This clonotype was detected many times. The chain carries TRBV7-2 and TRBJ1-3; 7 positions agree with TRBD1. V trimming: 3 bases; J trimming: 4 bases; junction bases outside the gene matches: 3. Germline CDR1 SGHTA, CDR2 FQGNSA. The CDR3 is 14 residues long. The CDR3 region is CASSFRTGGNTIYF. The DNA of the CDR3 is TGTGCCAGCAGCTTCCGGACAGGAGGAAACACCATATATTTT.

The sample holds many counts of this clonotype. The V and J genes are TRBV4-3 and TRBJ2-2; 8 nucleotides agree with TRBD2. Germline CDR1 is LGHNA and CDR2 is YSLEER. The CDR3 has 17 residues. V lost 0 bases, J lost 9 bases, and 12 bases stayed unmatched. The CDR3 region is CASSQDSTGGGLRELFF. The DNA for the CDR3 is TGCGCCAGCAGCCAAGATTCGACGGGAGGGGGGCTTAGGGAGCTGTTTTTT.

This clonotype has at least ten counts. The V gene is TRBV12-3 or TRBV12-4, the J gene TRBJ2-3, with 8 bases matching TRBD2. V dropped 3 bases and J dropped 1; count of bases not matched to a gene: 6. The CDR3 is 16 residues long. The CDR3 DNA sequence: TGTGCCAGCAGTTTGCCGATAGCGGGACGCACAGATACGCAGTATTTT. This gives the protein CASSLPIAGRTDTQYF.

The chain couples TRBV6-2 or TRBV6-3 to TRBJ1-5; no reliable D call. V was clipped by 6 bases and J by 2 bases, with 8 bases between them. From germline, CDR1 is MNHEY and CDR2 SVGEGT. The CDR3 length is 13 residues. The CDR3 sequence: CASRAGGNQPQHF. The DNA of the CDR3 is TGTGCCAGCAGGGCCGGCGGCAATCAGCCCCAGCATTTT.

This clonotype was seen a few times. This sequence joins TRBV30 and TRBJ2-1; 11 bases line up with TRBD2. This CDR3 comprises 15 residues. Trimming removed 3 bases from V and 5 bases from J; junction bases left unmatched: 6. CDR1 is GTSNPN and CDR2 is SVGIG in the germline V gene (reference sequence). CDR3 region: CAWSGTSGPDNEQFF. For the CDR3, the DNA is TGTGCCTGGAGCGGGACTAGCGGTCCGGACAATGAGCAGTTCTTC.

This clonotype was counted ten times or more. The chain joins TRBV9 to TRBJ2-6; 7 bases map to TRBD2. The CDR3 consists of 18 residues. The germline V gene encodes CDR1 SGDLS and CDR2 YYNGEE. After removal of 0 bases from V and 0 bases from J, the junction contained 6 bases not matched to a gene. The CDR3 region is CASSVETSYRSGANVLTF. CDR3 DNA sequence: TGTGCCAGCAGCGTAGAGACTAGCTACCGCTCTGGGGCCAACGTCCTGACTTTC.

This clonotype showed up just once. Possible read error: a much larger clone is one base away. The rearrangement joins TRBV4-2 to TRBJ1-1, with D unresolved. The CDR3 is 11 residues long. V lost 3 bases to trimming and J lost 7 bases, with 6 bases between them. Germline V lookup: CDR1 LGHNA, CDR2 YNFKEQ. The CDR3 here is CASSQGDEAFF. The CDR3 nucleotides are TGTGCCAGCAGCCAGGGCGATGAAGCTTTCTTT.

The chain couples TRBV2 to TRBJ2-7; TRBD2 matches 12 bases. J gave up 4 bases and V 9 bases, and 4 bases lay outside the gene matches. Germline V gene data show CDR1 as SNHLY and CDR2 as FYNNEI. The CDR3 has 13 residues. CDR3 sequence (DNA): TGTGCCAGGCAGACTAGCGGGAGTTACGAGCAGTACTTC. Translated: CARQTSGSYEQYF.

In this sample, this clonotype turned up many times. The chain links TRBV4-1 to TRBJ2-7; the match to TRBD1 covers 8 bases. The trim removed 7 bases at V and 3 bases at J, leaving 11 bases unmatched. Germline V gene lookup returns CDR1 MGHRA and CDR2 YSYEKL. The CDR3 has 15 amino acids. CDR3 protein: CASTPFDRGGYEQYF. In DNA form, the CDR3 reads TGCGCCAGCACCCCGTTTGACAGGGGAGGCTACGAGCAGTACTTC.

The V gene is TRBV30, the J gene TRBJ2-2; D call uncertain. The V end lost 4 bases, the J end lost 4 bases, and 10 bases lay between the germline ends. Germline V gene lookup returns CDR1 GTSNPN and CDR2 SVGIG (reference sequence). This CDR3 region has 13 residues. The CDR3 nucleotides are TGTGCCTGGACTAGTGTCGGCACCGGGGAGCTGTTTTTT. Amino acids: CAWTSVGTGELFF.

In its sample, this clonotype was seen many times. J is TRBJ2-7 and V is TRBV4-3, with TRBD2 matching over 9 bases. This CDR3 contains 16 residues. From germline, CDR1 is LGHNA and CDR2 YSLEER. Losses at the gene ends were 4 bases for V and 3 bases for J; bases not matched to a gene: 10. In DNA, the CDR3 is TGCGCCAGCAGCCCCAATAGCGGGGGTTACAACTACGAGCAGTACTTC. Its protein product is CASSPNSGGYNYEQYF.

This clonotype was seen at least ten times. The CDR3 reads CSAKLFYPGTASSYEQYF. The CDR3 region has the DNA TGCAGCGCTAAATTATTTTACCCCGGGACGGCAAGCTCCTACGAGCAGTACTTC. V gene TRBV29-1 combines with J gene TRBJ2-7, with D perhaps being TRBD1 or TRBD2 (5 bases each). The V and J ends lost 7 bases and 0 bases respectively, with 28 bases between them. The CDR3 is 18 residues long. CDR1 and CDR2 (germline): SQVTM, ANQGSEA.

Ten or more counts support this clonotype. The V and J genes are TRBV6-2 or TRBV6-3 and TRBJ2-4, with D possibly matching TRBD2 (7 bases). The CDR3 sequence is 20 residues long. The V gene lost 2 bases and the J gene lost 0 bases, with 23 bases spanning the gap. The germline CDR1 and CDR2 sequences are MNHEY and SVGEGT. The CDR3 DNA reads TGTGCCAGCAGTTACCCTAAAATCTTACAGGGAGGGCTAGCCAAAAACATTCAGTACTTC. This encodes CASSYPKILQGGLAKNIQYF.

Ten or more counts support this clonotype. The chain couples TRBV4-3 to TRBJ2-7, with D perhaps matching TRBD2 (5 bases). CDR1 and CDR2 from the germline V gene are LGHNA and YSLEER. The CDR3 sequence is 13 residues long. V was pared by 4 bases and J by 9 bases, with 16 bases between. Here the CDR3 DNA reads TGCGCCAGCAGCCGTCCCGGGGAGTTGGTGCAGTACTTC. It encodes CASSRPGELVQYF.

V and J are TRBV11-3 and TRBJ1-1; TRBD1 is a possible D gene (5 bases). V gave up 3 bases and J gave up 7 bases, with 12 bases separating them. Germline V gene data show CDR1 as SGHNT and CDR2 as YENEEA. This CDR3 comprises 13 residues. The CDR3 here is CASSLGLHGEAFF. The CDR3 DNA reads TGTGCCAGCAGCTTGGGACTACATGGTGAAGCTTTCTTT. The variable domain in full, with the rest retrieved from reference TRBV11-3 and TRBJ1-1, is EAGVVQSPRYKIIEKKQPVAFWCNPISGHNTLYWYLQNLGQGPELLIRYENEEAVDDSQLPKDRFSAERLKGVDSTLKIQPAELGDSAVYLCASSLGLHGEAFFGQGTRLTVV.

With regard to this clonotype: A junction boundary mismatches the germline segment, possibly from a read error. The CDR3 DNA follows: TGTCTACCAAAGCGGGAGGGACAAAATAGCAATCAGCCCCAGCATTTT. Translated: CLPKREGQNSNQPQHF. The chain joins TRBV20-1 to TRBJ1-5, with a tentative D call TRBD1 (6 bases). This CDR3 has 16 residues. Per germline, CDR1 DFQATT and CDR2 SNEGSKA (reference sequence).

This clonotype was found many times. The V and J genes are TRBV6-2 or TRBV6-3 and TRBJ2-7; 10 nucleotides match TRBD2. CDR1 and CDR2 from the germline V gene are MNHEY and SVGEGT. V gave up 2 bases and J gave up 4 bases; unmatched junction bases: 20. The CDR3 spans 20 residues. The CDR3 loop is CASSYGTTSGHGIREYEQYF. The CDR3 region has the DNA TGTGCCAGCAGTTACGGAACGACTAGCGGGCACGGCATACGGGAATACGAGCAGTACTTC.

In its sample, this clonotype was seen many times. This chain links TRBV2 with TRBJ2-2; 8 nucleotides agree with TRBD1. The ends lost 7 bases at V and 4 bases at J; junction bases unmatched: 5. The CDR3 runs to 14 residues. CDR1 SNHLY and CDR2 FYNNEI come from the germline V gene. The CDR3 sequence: CASMTGVITGELFF. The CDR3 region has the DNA TGTGCCAGCATGACAGGGGTCATCACCGGGGAGCTGTTTTTT. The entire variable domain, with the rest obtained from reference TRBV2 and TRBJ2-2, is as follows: EPEVTQTPSHQVTQMGQEVILRCVPISNHLYFYWYRQILGQKVEFLVSFYNNEISEKSEIFDDQFSVERPDGSNFTLKIRSTKLEDSAMYFCASMTGVITGELFFGEGSRLTVL.

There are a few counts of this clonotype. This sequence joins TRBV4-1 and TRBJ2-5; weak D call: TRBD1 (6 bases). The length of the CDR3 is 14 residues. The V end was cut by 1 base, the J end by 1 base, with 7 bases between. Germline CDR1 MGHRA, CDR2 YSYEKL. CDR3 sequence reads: CASSQGGGQETQYF. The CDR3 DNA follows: TGCGCCAGCAGCCAAGGAGGGGGCCAAGAGACCCAGTACTTC.

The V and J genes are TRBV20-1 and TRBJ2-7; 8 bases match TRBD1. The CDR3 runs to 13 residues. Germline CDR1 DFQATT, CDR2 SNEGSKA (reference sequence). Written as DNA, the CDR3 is TGCAGCCTCTCGGGACAGGCTCACTCCGAGCAGTACTTC. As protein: CSLSGQAHSEQYF.

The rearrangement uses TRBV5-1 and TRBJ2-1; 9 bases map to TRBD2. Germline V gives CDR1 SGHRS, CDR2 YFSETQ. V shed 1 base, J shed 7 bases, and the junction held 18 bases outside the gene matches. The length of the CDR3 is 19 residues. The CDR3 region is CASSLQGVGLAGRRNEQFF. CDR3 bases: TGCGCCAGCAGCTTGCAGGGTGTTGGGCTAGCGGGGAGGAGAAATGAGCAGTTCTTC.

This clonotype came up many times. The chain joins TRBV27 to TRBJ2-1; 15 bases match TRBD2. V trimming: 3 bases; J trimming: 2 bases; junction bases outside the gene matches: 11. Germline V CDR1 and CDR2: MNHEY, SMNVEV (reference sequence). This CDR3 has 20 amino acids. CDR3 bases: TGTGCCAGCAGTTTCGGGCCGGGACTAGCGGGAGGTCGGACCTACAATGAGCAGTTCTTC. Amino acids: CASSFGPGLAGGRTYNEQFF.

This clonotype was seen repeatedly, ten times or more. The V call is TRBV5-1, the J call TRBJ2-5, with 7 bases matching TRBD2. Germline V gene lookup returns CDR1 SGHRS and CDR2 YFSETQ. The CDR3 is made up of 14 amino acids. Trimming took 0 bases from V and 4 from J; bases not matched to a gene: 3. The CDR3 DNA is TGCGCCAGCAGCTTGGGGTCGGGGGGAGAGACCCAGTACTTC. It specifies CASSLGSGGETQYF.

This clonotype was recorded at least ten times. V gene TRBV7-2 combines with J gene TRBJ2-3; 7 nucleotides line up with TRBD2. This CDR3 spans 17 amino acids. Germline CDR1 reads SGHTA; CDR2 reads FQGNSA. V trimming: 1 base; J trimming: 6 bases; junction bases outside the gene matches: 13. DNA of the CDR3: TGTGCCAGCAGCTTAGACGCGGCGAGCGGGGAAGGGGATACGCAGTATTTT. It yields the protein CASSLDAASGEGDTQYF.

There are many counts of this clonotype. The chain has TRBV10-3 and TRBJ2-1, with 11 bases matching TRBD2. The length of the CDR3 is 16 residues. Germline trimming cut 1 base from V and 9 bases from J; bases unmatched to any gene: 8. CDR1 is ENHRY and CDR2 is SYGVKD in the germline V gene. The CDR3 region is CAISEFGGLAGGEQFF. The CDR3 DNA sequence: TGTGCCATCAGTGAGTTTGGCGGGCTAGCGGGAGGTGAGCAGTTCTTC.

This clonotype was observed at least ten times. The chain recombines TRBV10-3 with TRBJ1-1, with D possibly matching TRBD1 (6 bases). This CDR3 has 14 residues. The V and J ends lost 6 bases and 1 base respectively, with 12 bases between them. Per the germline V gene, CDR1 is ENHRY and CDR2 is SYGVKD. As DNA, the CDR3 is TGTGCCATCAGCCCACAGGGTAGGAACACTGAAGCTTTCTTT. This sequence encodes CAISPQGRNTEAFF.